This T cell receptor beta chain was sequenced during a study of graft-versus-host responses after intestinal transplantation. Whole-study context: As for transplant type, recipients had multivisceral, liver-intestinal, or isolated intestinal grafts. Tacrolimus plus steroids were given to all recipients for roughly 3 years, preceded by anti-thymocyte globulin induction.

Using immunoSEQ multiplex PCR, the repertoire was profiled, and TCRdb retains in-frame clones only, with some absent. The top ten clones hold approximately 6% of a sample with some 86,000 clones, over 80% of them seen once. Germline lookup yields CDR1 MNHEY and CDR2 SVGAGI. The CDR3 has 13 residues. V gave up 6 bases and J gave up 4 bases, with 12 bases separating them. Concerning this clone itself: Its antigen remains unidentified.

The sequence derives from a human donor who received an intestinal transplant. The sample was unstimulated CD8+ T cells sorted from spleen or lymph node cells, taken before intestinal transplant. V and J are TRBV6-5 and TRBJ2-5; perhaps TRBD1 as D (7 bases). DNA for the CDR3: TGTGCCAGCAGCATCAGGGGGGCAGAGACCCAGTACTTC. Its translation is CASSIRGAETQYF.